The rows below give T cell receptor beta chains drawn from one sample of a study of Graves' ophthalmopathy and Graves' hyperthyroidism. From the multiplex PCR reads, TCRdb called clonotypes with MiXCR, one entry per CDR3 protein. Seen here are about 40,000 distinct CDR3 sequences, about 50% observed once, and the top ten hold more than 15%. The sample taken for sequencing was peripheral blood. These TCRs come from an adult man with Graves' ophthalmopathy. CDR3s include the opening cysteine and the closing phenylalanine or tryptophan. A D gene is named only where the DNA matches it firmly. Only part of the rows carry a size: once, few, many, or a class if the clone is expanded.

v_gene: TRBV7-3; d_gene: TRBD1; j_gene: TRBJ2-5; abundance: .; CDR3nt: TGTGCCAGCAGCTCCGGACAGGGTGGTCAAGAGACCCAGTACTTC; CDR3aa: CASSSGQGGQETQYF
v_gene: TRBV24-1; d_gene: TRBD2; j_gene: TRBJ2-2; abundance: .; CDR3nt: TGTGCCACCAGTGGTGATACTAGCGGGGCTAACACCGGGGAGCTGTTTTTT; CDR3aa: CATSGDTSGANTGELFF
v_gene: TRBV7-9; d_gene: .; j_gene: TRBJ1-1; abundance: .; CDR3nt: TGTGCCTGCAGCTTAGCTACAGGAGGGGGGACTGAAACTTTCTTT; CDR3aa: CACSLATGGGTETFF
v_gene: TRBV12-3/TRBV12-4; d_gene: TRBD1; j_gene: TRBJ2-2; abundance: .; CDR3nt: TGTGCCAGCAGTTTCGGGACAGGGGGCGCTTCCGGGGAGCGGTTTTTT; CDR3aa: CASSFGTGGASGERFF
v_gene: TRBV27; d_gene: .; j_gene: TRBJ2-7; abundance: many; CDR3nt: TGTGCCAGCAGTTTCGGCGCGGGACGATACGAGCAGTACTTC; CDR3aa: CASSFGAGRYEQYF
v_gene: TRBV20-1; d_gene: TRBD1; j_gene: TRBJ2-5; abundance: medium-sized; CDR3nt: TGCAGTGCTCAACAGGGGGCAGAGACCCAGTACTTC; CDR3aa: CSAQQGAETQYF
v_gene: TRBV7-2; d_gene: .; j_gene: TRBJ2-1; abundance: .; CDR3nt: TGTGCCAGCAGCTTAGGGGCGGGGAGGAATGAGCAGTTCTTC; CDR3aa: CASSLGAGRNEQFF
v_gene: TRBV24-1; d_gene: TRBD2; j_gene: TRBJ2-5; abundance: many; CDR3nt: TGTGCCACCAGTGATTTCTACCCCGGGACTAGAAGGGAGACCCAGTACTTC; CDR3aa: CATSDFYPGTRRETQYF
v_gene: TRBV5-4; d_gene: .; j_gene: TRBJ1-2; abundance: .; CDR3nt: TGTGCCAGCAGTCGACCAGGGGTGAACACCTTC; CDR3aa: CASSRPGVNTF
v_gene: TRBV7-9; d_gene: .; j_gene: TRBJ1-2; abundance: many; CDR3nt: TGTGCCAGCAGCTTAGGGGGTGCGGGGGGCGCAAACTATGGCTACACCTTC; CDR3aa: CASSLGGAGGANYGYTF
v_gene: TRBV18; d_gene: TRBD1; j_gene: TRBJ2-1; abundance: few; CDR3nt: TGTGCCAGCTCACCACCGGGTTCAGGGACAGGGGTCAATGAGCAGTTCTTC; CDR3aa: CASSPPGSGTGVNEQFF
v_gene: TRBV2; d_gene: TRBD2; j_gene: TRBJ2-7; abundance: few; CDR3nt: TGTGCCAGCGGTCGGACTAGCGGTGGCGAGCAGTACTTC; CDR3aa: CASGRTSGGEQYF
v_gene: TRBV10-2; d_gene: .; j_gene: TRBJ1-6; abundance: .; CDR3nt: TGCGCCAGCTCAGTCGGGGATTCACCCCTCCACTTT; CDR3aa: CASSVGDSPLHF
v_gene: TRBV20-1; d_gene: TRBD2; j_gene: TRBJ2-3; abundance: .; CDR3nt: TGCCGCGGACTAGCGGGAGTTCCAGATACGCAGTATTTT; CDR3aa: CRGLAGVPDTQYF
v_gene: TRBV28; d_gene: .; j_gene: TRBJ1-1; abundance: many; CDR3nt: TGTGCCAGCAGTATGATGAGGGCCACTGAAGCTTTCTTT; CDR3aa: CASSMMRATEAFF
v_gene: TRBV2; d_gene: TRBD2; j_gene: TRBJ2-1; abundance: many; CDR3nt: TGTGCCAGCAGCCCCCGGGGGTTAGCGGGCTACTCCTACAATGAGCAGTTCTTC; CDR3aa: CASSPRGLAGYSYNEQFF
v_gene: TRBV6-5; d_gene: .; j_gene: TRBJ2-7; abundance: many; CDR3nt: TGTGCCAGCAGTATCCGGGACCCCTACGAGCAGTACTTC; CDR3aa: CASSIRDPYEQYF
v_gene: TRBV11-2; d_gene: .; j_gene: TRBJ2-3; abundance: many; CDR3nt: TGTGCCAGCAGCCCCAGCTCCTGGGGCACGCAGTATTTT; CDR3aa: CASSPSSWGTQYF
v_gene: TRBV5-4; d_gene: .; j_gene: TRBJ2-1; abundance: once; CDR3nt: TGTGCCAGCAGCTTGGTGGGGCTGGACTTTGAGCAGTTCTTC; CDR3aa: CASSLVGLDFEQFF
v_gene: TRBV12-5; d_gene: .; j_gene: TRBJ2-2; abundance: many; CDR3nt: TGTGCTAGTGGCAAAACCGGAACCTTTCAGAACACCGGGGAGCTGTTTTTT; CDR3aa: CASGKTGTFQNTGELFF
v_gene: TRBV6-4; d_gene: .; j_gene: TRBJ2-6; abundance: medium-sized; CDR3nt: TGTGCCAGCAGTGACGGGACAAACTCTGGGGCCAACGTCCTGACTTTC; CDR3aa: CASSDGTNSGANVLTF
v_gene: TRBV12-3/TRBV12-4; d_gene: TRBD2; j_gene: TRBJ2-1; abundance: .; CDR3nt: TGTGCCAGCAGCACTAGCGGGAGAGATGAGCAGTTCTTC; CDR3aa: CASSTSGRDEQFF
v_gene: TRBV29-1; d_gene: .; j_gene: TRBJ2-3; abundance: .; CDR3nt: TGCAGCGTTGCCCCGTGGGGGGCGGGATTCACAGATACGCAGTATTTT; CDR3aa: CSVAPWGAGFTDTQYF
v_gene: TRBV10-3; d_gene: .; j_gene: TRBJ2-7; abundance: once; CDR3nt: TGTGCCAGCAGGGCACCGAGCCTCTCCTGCGAGCAGTACTTC; CDR3aa: CASRAPSLSCEQYF